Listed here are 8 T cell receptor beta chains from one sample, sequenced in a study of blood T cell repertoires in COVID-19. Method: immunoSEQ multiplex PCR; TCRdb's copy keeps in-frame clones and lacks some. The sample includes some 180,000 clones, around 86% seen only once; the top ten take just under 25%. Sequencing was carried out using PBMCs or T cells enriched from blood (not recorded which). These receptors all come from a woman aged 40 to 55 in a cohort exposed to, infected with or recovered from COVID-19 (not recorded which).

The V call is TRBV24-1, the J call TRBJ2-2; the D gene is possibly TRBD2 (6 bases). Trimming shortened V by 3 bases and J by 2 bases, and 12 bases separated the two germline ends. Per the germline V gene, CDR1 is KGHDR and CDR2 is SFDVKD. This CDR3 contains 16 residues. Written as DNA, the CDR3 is TGTGCCACCAGTGATCCCCGGGACTTTAACACCGGGGAGCTGTTTTTT. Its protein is CATSDPRDFNTGELFF.

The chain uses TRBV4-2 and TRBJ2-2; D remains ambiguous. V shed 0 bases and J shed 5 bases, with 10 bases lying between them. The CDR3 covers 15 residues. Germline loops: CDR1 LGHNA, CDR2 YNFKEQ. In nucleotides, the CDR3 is TGTGCCAGCAGCCAAGATTTATCCCGGACCGGGGAGCTGTTTTTT. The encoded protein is CASSQDLSRTGELFF.

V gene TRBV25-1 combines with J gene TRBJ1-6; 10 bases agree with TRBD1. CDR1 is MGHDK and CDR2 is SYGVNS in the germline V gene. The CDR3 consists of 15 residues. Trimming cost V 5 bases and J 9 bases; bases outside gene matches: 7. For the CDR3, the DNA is TGTGCCAGCAGTACCGACAGGGGGCGCGTTTCACCCCTCCACTTT. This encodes CASSTDRGRVSPLHF. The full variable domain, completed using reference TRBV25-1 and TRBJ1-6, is EADIYQTPRYLVIGTGKKITLECSQTMGHDKMYWYQQDPGMELHLIHYSYGVNSTEKGDLSSESTVSRIRTEHFPLTLESARPSHTSQYLCASSTDRGRVSPLHFGNGTRLTVT.

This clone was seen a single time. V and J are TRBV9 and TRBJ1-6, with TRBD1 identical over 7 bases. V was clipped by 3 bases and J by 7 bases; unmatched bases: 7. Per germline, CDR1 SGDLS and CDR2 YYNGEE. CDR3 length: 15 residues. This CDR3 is CASSGPTGRNSPLHF. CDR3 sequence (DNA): TGTGCCAGCAGCGGGCCGACAGGGAGAAATTCACCCCTCCACTTT.

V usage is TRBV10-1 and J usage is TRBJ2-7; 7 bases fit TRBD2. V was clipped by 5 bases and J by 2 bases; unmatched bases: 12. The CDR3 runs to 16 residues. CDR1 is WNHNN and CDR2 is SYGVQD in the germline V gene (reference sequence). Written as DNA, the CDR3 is TGCGCCAGCAGTTCTAAGCGGGACGCGGAAGCCTACGAGCAGTACTTC. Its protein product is CASSSKRDAEAYEQYF.

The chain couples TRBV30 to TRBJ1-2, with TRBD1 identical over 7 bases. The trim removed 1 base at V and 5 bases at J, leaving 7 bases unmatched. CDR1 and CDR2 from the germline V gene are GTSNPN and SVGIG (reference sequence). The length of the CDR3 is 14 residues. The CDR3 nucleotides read TGTGCCTGGAGTGCGACCGGGACAGAATATGGCTACACCTTC. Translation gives CAWSATGTEYGYTF.

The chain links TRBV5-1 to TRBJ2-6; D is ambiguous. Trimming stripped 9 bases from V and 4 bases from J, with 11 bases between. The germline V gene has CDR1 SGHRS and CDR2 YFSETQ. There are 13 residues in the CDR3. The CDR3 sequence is CATQPRGANVLTF. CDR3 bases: TGCGCCACCCAGCCTAGGGGGGCCAACGTCCTGACTTTC.

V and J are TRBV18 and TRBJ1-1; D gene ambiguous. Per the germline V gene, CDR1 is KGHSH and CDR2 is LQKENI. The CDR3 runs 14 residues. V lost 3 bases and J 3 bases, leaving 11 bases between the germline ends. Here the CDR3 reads CASSPLTVDTEAFF. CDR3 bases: TGTGCCAGCTCACCGTTAACTGTGGACACTGAAGCTTTCTTT.